This T cell receptor (beta chain) was sequenced during a study of shared clonotypes between healthy human individuals. CDR3 length: 18 residues. Germline trimming cut 3 bases from V and 5 bases from J; bases unmatched to any gene: 19. Germline V gene lookup returns CDR1 SGHNT and CDR2 YYREEE (reference sequence). Produced via immunoSEQ multiplex PCR; TCRdb's table is partial and in-frame only. Among approximately 2.4 million clones listed, approximately 96% were seen once. Healthy HIV-negative adults without recent acute infections or vaccinations served as donors. CD4+ cells yielded CD45RA+ naive and CD45RA-negative memory subsets.

Sequencing was carried out using naive CD4+ T cells sorted from blood. Noted subset: CD45RA+ positively selected. V and J are TRBV5-4 and TRBJ2-5; TRBD2 aligns across 7 bases. This TCR was sampled from a man aged 18-30 years in good health. CDR3 region: CASSSASDTTSGKETQYF. DNA for the CDR3: TGTGCCAGCAGCTCAGCCTCCGATACAACAAGCGGGAAGGAGACCCAGTACTTC.